A single sample gave rise to the 15 T cell receptor beta chains below, sequenced in a study of blood T cell repertoires in COVID-19. Sequencing used immunoSEQ multiplex PCR; TCRdb keeps in-frame clones, though not all of them. The sample has about 240,000 clones; about 90% are singletons. Source material: peripheral blood. The receptors originated from a man aged 55 to 70 who had recovered from COVID-19.

The genes are TRBV5-1 and TRBJ2-2; D not resolved. Per germline, CDR1 SGHRS and CDR2 YFSETQ. Trimming left V 0 bases short and J 4 bases short, with 13 bases between. The CDR3 totals 16 residues. CDR3 coding DNA: TGCGCCAGCAGCTTGGCCTACGGGTTTCGCACCGGGGAGCTGTTTTTT. Amino acids: CASSLAYGFRTGELFF.

The chain is built from TRBV7-2 and TRBJ2-3; TRBD2 matches at 10 bases. Germline loops: CDR1 SGHTA, CDR2 FQGNSA. The CDR3 is made up of 17 amino acids. The trim removed 0 bases at V and 1 base at J, leaving 4 bases unmatched. The CDR3 DNA reads as TGTGCCAGCAGCTTAGCGAGTGGACTAGCGGGCACAGATACGCAGTATTTT. Its protein is CASSLASGLAGTDTQYF.

The rearrangement links TRBV7-6 to TRBJ2-7; 7 nucleotides match TRBD1. CDR1 is SGHVS, CDR2 FNYEAQ, per germline. This CDR3 is built from 15 residues. V shed 4 bases, J shed 2 bases, and the junction held 8 bases outside the gene matches. The CDR3 DNA sequence: TGTGCCAGCAGCTCAAGATGGACAGGACCCTACGAGCAGTACTTC. Its translation is CASSSRWTGPYEQYF.

The chain links TRBV3-1 (or the pseudogene TRBV3-2) to TRBJ1-2; D remains unclear. Between the trimmed V and J ends, which lost 4 bases and 8 bases, there was a span of 20 bases. This CDR3 is 15 amino acids long. Per the germline V gene, CDR1 is LGHDT and CDR2 is YNNKEL (reference sequence). CDR3 nucleotide sequence: TGTGCCAGCAGCCCATACTCCGACACCATGGGCGGCTACACCTTC. It yields the protein CASSPYSDTMGGYTF.

V gene TRBV30 combines with J gene TRBJ2-7; a possible D gene is TRBD1 (6 bases). V lost 2 bases and J 3 bases, leaving 11 bases between the germline ends. The CDR3 runs to 13 residues. Per the germline V gene, CDR1 is GTSNPN and CDR2 is SVGIG (reference sequence). CDR3 amino acids: CAWSIAGVYEQYV. DNA for the CDR3: TGTGCCTGGAGTATCGCAGGGGTCTACGAGCAGTACGTC.

The V call is TRBV29-1, the J call TRBJ2-1; 10 bases match TRBD1. Trimming removed 0 bases from V and 8 bases from J; junction bases left unmatched: 10. Germline lookup yields CDR1 SQVTM and CDR2 ANQGSEA. This CDR3 has 16 amino acids. CDR3 in amino acids: CSVEEYGGTGVDEQFF. CDR3 DNA: TGCAGCGTTGAAGAGTATGGTGGGACAGGGGTCGATGAGCAGTTCTTC.

This chain links TRBV29-1 with TRBJ2-3; no definite D call. The CDR3 is 12 residues long. Per the germline V gene, CDR1 is SQVTM and CDR2 is ANQGSEA. V was cut by 3 bases and J by 3 bases, with 7 bases left in between. CDR3 region: CSVDVRTDTQYF. CDR3 coding DNA: TGCAGCGTTGATGTCAGAACAGATACGCAGTATTTT.

The V and J genes are TRBV7-8 and TRBJ2-6, with a weak D call TRBD1 (5 bases). CDR3 length equals 14 residues. CDR1 is SGHVS and CDR2 is FQNEAQ in the germline V gene. Trimming removed 4 bases from V and 6 bases from J, with 10 bases in between. The CDR3 spells CASSSTVPANVLTF. CDR3 DNA sequence: TGTGCCAGCAGCTCGACAGTGCCGGCCAACGTCCTGACTTTC.

This clone was recorded a few times. V is TRBV2 and J is TRBJ2-7; D unclear. V was trimmed by 0 bases and J by 4 bases, leaving 7 bases between them. CDR1 and CDR2 (germline): SNHLY, FYNNEI. This CDR3 has 13 amino acids. Here the CDR3 DNA reads TGTGCCAGCAGTGAAGCGCGCAGGTACGAGCAGTACTTC. The encoded protein is CASSEARRYEQYF.

The rearrangement joins TRBV6-2 or TRBV6-3 to TRBJ1-2; TRBD1 is a possible D gene (6 bases). Between the trimmed V and J ends, which lost 6 bases and 0 bases, there was a span of 11 bases. Germline CDR1 is MNHEY and CDR2 is SVGEGT. The CDR3 spans 14 residues. CDR3 protein: CASSRDTTNYGYTF. CDR3 in DNA: TGTGCCAGCAGCCGGGACACAACTAACTATGGCTACACCTTC.

J is TRBJ2-3 and V is TRBV7-6; no firm D call. The CDR3 has 15 amino acids. Trimming cost V 5 bases and J 0 bases, with 12 bases left between them. CDR1 is SGHVS, CDR2 FNYEAQ, per germline. This CDR3 reads CASSPVQDSTDTQYF. Here the CDR3 DNA reads TGTGCCAGCAGCCCAGTCCAGGATAGCACAGATACGCAGTATTTT.

The chain links TRBV24-1 to TRBJ2-7; 10 bases map to TRBD1. Trimming cost V 4 bases and J 6 bases; bases outside gene matches: 8. Germline CDR1 reads KGHDR; CDR2 reads SFDVKD. This CDR3 has 15 residues. This chain's CDR3 is CATSDSGQGVTEQYF. In nucleotides, the CDR3 is TGTGCCACCAGTGACTCCGGACAGGGGGTGACCGAGCAGTACTTC.

The chain couples TRBV4-2 to TRBJ2-5; 10 bases align to TRBD2. The V gene end was trimmed by 2 bases and the J gene end by 3 bases; junction bases not matched to a gene: 0. The CDR3 runs 14 residues. CDR1 is LGHNA and CDR2 is YNFKEQ in the germline V gene. The CDR3 is CASSQLAGEETQYF. CDR3 in DNA: TGTGCCAGCAGCCAACTAGCGGGGGAAGAGACCCAGTACTTC.

The V and J genes are TRBV15 and TRBJ1-4; D is unresolved. Deletions cut 1 base from V and 5 bases from J, with 5 bases between. This CDR3 is 13 amino acids long. Germline V gives CDR1 LNHNV, CDR2 YYDKDF (reference sequence). The CDR3 loop reads CATSRVSNEKLFF. The CDR3 DNA reads TGTGCCACCAGCAGAGTTTCGAATGAAAAACTGTTTTTT.

This sequence joins TRBV5-4 and TRBJ2-1; the match to TRBD1 covers 9 bases. V shed 2 bases, J shed 7 bases, and the junction held 7 bases outside the gene matches. Germline V lookup: CDR1 SGHNT, CDR2 YYREEE (reference sequence). The length of the CDR3 is 15 residues. The CDR3 sequence: CASSFIGTGPNEQFF. The CDR3 DNA follows: TGTGCCAGCAGCTTTATCGGGACAGGGCCGAATGAGCAGTTCTTC.